The T cell receptor (beta chain) described here comes from a study of blood T cell repertoires in COVID-19. Study-level information: T cells, B-cell-depleted T cells, or PBMCs supplied cDNA or gDNA.

The CDR3 has 17 amino acids. The germline CDR1 and CDR2 sequences are SGDLS and YYNGEE. The ends were cut back, 2 bases at V and 1 base at J, with 18 bases in the middle. The authors' processing: For nucleated cells, counts were estimated from reference gene primer amplification. This table comes from immunoSEQ multiplex PCR, and its TCRdb copy is limited to in-frame clones, with some not included. V and J calls plus clone size are reproduced from that table; the DNA served to infer D and trimming. The data hold some 120,000 clones, with around four fifths observed a single time. This sequence joins TRBV9 and TRBJ1-2; tentative D call: TRBD1 (5 bases). The source of this sequence is a man aged 65 to 85 with active or convalescent COVID-19. Input material: peripheral blood. The CDR3 DNA sequence: TGTGCCAGCAGCGTGGCCCCGGCAGGGTCTAATAACTATGGCTACACCTTC. Translating gives CASSVAPAGSNNYGYTF. Full variable domain (remainder filled in from reference TRBV9 and TRBJ1-2): DSGVTQTPKHLITATGQRVTLRCSPRSGDLSVYWYQQSLDQGLQFLIQYYNGEERAKGNILERFSAQQFPDLHSELNLSSLELGDSALYFCASSVAPAGSNNYGYTFGSGTRLTVV.